The present entry profiles one T cell receptor beta chain with its context. The antigen remains undetermined. These data come from a study of cytomegalovirus exposure and HLA in healthy donors. The PCR made use of 60 Vbeta and 13 Jbeta primers. The assay was immunoSEQ multiplex PCR, and TCRdb's table has in-frame clones only and misses some. The repertoire holds around 160,000 clones, with 70% to 85% as singletons. Study-wide findings and caveats: Per a later analysis, HLA-associated TCR beta chains showed more clonal expansion than other, equally common TCR beta chains. Highest at DRB1 and lowest at HLA-C, TCR association rates differed among HLA loci in a later analysis.

J lost 4 bases, V lost 5 bases, and 3 bases had no gene match. Germline V gene sequence: CDR1 SGHTA, CDR2 FQGNSA. The CDR3 has 13 residues. The source of this sequence is a man aged 45-65 years in good health and CMV-seropositive. The source material was PBMCs. The J gene is TRBJ1-2, the V gene TRBV7-2; TRBD1 aligns across 8 bases. CDR3 amino acids: CASSADRGYGYTF. The CDR3 DNA reads as TGTGCCAGCAGCGCAGACAGGGGCTATGGCTACACCTTC.